Here is one T cell receptor beta chain with its context. Its antigen is currently unknown. The PCR contained 60 Vbeta and 13 Jbeta primers. Only in-frame clones appear in the TCRdb table, and some are missing; sequencing was by immunoSEQ multiplex PCR. The repertoire includes under 200,000 clones, roughly 77% of them detected once, and around 2.3% sits in the top ten. This specimen belongs to a study of cytomegalovirus exposure and HLA in healthy donors. General study points: Reported performance of the classifier showed diagnosis of cytomegalovirus status with high specificity and sensitivity. Most CMV-associated TCR beta chains appeared HLA-restricted in a later analysis. The authors enumerated over 150 TCR beta chains as linked to cytomegalovirus.

Though probably carrying unrecorded immune exposures, donors were nominally healthy at sampling. The V gene lost 0 bases and the J gene lost 2 bases, with 10 bases spanning the gap. The CDR3 is 16 residues long. Germline V gene lookup returns CDR1 SGHAT and CDR2 FQNNGV. Sequencing was performed on PBMCs. The origin of this receptor is a man aged 45-65 years in good health and CMV-seropositive. This chain connects TRBV11-2 to TRBJ1-4; a weak D match, TRBD1 (5 bases). CDR3 residues: CASSLDIRATNEKLFF. The CDR3 region has the DNA TGTGCCAGCAGCTTAGATATCAGGGCTACTAATGAAAAACTGTTTTTT.